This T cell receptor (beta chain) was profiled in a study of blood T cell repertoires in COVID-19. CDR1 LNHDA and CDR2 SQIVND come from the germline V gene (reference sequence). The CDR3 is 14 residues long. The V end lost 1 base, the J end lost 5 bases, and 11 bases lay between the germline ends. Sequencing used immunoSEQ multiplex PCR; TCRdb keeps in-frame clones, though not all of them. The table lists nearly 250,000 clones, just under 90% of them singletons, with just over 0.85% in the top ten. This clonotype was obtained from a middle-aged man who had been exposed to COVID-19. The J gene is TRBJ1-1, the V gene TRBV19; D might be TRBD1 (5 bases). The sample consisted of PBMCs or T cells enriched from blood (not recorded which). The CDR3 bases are TGTGCCAGTAGTATAGTTGGAGGGGTGACTGAAGCTTTCTTT. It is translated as CASSIVGGVTEAFF.